The 5 T cell receptor beta chains given below trace back to one sample, sequenced in a study of T cell repertoires in aging, cancer and after chemotherapy. Rearranged V-D-J TRB sequences were amplified with a mixed TRB-A/B primer pool. TCRdb analysed the multiplex PCR reads with MiXCR anew, one entry per CDR3 protein. The sample consists of about 5,800 distinct CDR3 sequences, 20% to 30% of them appearing once. TCR beta rearrangements were amplified from peripheral blood genomic DNA. The sample was blood. The receptor set was obtained from a human donor with a blood cancer.

This clonotype was detected only a few times. The J gene is TRBJ2-1, the V gene TRBV5-1; the D gene is possibly TRBD1 (6 bases). This CDR3 contains 16 residues. CDR1 SGHRS and CDR2 YFSETQ come from the germline V gene. Trimming took off 2 bases at V and 2 bases at J, with 14 bases between the two ends. For the CDR3, the DNA is TGCGCCAGCAGCTTTATCACAGGGCTCACCTACAATGAGCAGTTCTTC. Protein sequence: CASSFITGLTYNEQFF.

The chain recombines TRBV27 with TRBJ1-1, with a tentative D call TRBD1 (5 bases). The length of the CDR3 is 16 residues. Trimming pared 11 bases from V and 0 bases from J, leaving 22 bases between. Per germline, CDR1 MNHEY and CDR2 SMNVEV (reference sequence). The CDR3: CASWGVVAGMNTEAFF. For the CDR3, the DNA is TGTGCCTCCTGGGGGGTCGTGGCGGGTATGAACACTGAAGCTTTCTTT.

By proportion, this clonotype is medium-sized. The genes are TRBV6-5 and TRBJ1-2; D is undetermined. In germline, CDR1 is MNHEY, CDR2 SVGAGI. Trimming shortened V by 2 bases and J by 4 bases, and 11 bases separated the two germline ends. This CDR3 has 14 residues. CDR3 sequence reads: CASSYEQSLYGYTF. The CDR3 DNA reads TGTGCCAGCAGTTACGAACAGTCCCTCTATGGCTACACCTTC.

The chain combines TRBV5-1 with TRBJ2-2, with a tentative D call TRBD1 (6 bases). CDR3 size: 15 residues. The V gene lost 4 bases and the J gene lost 7 bases, with 17 bases spanning the gap. CDR1 SGHRS and CDR2 YFSETQ come from the germline V gene. CDR3 sequence reads: CASSVNTGNIGELFF. The CDR3 nucleotides are TGCGCCAGCAGCGTGAATACAGGGAATATCGGGGAGCTGTTTTTT.

This sequence joins TRBV7-9 and TRBJ1-1; a weak D match, TRBD1 (6 bases). Germline CDR1 reads SEHNR; CDR2 reads FQNEAQ (reference sequence). Trimming took 5 bases from V and 4 from J, leaving 17 bases between them. The CDR3 is 15 amino acids. The chain's CDR3 is CASSPPGQGITEAFF. The DNA of the CDR3 is TGTGCCAGCAGCCCCCCCGGGCAGGGGATCACTGAAGCTTTCTTT.